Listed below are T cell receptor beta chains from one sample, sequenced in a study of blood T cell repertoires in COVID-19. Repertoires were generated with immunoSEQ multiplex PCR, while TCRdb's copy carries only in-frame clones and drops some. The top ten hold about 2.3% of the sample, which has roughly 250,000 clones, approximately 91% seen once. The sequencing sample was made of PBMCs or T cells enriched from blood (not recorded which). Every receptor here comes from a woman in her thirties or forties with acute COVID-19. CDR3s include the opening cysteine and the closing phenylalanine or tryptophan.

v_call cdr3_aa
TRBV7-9 CASSLQGLETQYF
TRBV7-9 CASSLALGPVYNEQFF
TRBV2 CASSGGTGNSPLHF
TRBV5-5 CASSLSWGGTDTQYF
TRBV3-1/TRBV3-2 CASSQRTSGVVDTQYF
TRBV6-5 CASRLESSYGYTF
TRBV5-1 CASSLGQRETQYF
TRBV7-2 CASSLRQVTEAFF
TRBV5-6 CASSPPSNYGYTF
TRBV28 CASSFEGARGYTF
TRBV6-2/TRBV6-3 CASSYTGYTEAFF
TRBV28 CASSLAGLASFGTDTQYF
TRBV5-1 CASSYDRVGGGYTF
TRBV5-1 CASSLESYRGNTEAFF
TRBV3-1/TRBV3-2 CASSTPGQGNGANVLTF
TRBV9 CASSLPGNEQFF
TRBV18 CASSKSGQGNTEAFF
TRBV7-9 CASSLELEVNGYTF
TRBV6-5 CASISGPDSSPLHF
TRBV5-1 CASSRDRVGGYTF
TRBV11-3 CASSLDSYGYTF
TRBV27 CASSLRGQGVPYEQYF
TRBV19 CASSIGSGSTDTQYF
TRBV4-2 CASSQVPTRGNTEAFF